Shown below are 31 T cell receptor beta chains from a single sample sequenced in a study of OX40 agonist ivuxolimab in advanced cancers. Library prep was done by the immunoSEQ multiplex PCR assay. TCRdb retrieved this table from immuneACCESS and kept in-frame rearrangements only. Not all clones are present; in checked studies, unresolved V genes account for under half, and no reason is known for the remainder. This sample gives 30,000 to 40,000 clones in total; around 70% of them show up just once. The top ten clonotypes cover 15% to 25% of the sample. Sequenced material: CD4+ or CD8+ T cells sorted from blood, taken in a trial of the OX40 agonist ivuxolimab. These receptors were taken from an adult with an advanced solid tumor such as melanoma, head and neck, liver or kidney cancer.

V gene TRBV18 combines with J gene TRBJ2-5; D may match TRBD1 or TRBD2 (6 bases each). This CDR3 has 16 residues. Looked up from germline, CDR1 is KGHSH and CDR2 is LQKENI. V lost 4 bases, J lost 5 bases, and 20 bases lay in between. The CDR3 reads CASSLSGYRGPETQYF. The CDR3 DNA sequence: TGTGCCAGCTCACTTTCCGGCTACCGGGGGCCTGAGACCCAGTACTTC.

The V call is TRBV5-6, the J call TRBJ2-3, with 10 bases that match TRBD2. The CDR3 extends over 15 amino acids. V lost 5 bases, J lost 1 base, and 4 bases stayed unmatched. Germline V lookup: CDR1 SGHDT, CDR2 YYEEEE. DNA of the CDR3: TGTGCCAGCAGTGCCGGGACTAGCGGCACAGATACGCAGTATTTT. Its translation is CASSAGTSGTDTQYF.

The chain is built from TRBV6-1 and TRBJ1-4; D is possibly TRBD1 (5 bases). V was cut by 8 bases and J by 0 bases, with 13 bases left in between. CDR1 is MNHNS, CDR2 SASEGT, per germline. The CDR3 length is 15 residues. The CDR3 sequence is CASLSGTATNEKLFF. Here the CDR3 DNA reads TGTGCCAGCCTTTCAGGGACTGCAACTAATGAAAAACTGTTTTTT.

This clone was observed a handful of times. CDR3 nucleotide sequence: TGTGCCAGCAGTTACGGGACAGGTATGAACACTGAAGCTTTCTTT. Amino acids: CASSYGTGMNTEAFF. The chain joins TRBV6-6 to TRBJ1-1; 8 bases are shared with TRBD1. Germline-derived CDR1 and CDR2 are MNHNY and SVGAGI (reference sequence). The CDR3 is 15 amino acids. Trimming at V came to 2 bases and at J to 0 bases, leaving 2 bases not matched to a gene.

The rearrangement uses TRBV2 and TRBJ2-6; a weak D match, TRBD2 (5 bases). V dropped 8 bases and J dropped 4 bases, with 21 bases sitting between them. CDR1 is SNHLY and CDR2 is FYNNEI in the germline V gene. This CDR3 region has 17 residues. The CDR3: CASRRDSGVVGANVLTF. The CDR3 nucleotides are TGTGCCAGCCGACGGGATTCCGGAGTAGTGGGGGCCAACGTCCTGACTTTC.

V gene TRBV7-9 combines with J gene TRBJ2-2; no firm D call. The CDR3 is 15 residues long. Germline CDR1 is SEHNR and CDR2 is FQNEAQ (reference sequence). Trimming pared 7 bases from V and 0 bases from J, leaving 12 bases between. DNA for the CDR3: TGTGCCAGCAACCCAGACCGCGCGAACACCGGGGAGCTGTTTTTT. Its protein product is CASNPDRANTGELFF. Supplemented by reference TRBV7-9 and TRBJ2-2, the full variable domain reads DTGVSQNPRHKITKRGQNVTFRCDPISEHNRLYWYRQTLGQGPEFLTYFQNEAQLEKSRLLSDRFSAERPKGSFSTLEIQRTEQGDSAMYLCASNPDRANTGELFFGEGSRLTVL.

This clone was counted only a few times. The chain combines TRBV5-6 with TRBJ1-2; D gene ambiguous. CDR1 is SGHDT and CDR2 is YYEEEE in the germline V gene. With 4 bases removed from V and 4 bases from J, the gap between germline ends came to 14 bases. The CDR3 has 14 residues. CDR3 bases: TGTGCCAGCAGCACTTATCAGGCTCGCTATGGCTACACCTTC. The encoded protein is CASSTYQARYGYTF.

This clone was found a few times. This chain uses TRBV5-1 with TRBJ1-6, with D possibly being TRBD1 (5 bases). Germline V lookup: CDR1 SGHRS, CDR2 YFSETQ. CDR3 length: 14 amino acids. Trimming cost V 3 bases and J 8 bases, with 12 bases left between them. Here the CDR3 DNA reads TGCGCCAGCAGCTACGGGGACCAGGATTCACCCCTCCACTTT. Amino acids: CASSYGDQDSPLHF.

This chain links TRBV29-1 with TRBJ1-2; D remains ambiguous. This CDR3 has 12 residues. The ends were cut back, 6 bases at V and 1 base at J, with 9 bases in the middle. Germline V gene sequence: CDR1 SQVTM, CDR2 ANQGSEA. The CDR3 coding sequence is TGCAGCGTCGCTGGAATTAACTATGGCTACACCTTC. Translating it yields CSVAGINYGYTF.

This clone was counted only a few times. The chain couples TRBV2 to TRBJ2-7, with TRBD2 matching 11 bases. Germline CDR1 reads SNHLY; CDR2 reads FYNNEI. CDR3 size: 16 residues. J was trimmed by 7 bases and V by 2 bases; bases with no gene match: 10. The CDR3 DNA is TGTGCCAGCAGTGAAATCTCCCTAGCGGGGGGAGGGGAGCAGTACGTC. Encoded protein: CASSEISLAGGGEQYV.

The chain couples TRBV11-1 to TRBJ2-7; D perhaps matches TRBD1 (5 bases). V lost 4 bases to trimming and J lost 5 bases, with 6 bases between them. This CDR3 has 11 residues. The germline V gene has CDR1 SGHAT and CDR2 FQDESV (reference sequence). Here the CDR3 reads CASSSGHEQYF. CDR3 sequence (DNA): TGTGCCAGCAGCTCAGGGCACGAGCAGTACTTC.

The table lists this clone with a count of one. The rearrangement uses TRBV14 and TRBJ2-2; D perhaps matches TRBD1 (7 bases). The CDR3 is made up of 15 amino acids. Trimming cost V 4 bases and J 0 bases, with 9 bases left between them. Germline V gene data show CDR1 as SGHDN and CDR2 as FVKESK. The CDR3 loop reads CASSRRGANTGELFF. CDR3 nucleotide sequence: TGTGCCAGCAGCCGCAGGGGGGCGAACACCGGGGAGCTGTTTTTT.

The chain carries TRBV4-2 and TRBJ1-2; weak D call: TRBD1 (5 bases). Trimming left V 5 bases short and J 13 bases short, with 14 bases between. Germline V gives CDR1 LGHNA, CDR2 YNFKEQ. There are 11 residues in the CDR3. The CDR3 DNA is TGTGCCAGCAGCTTGTATGGGGCGCCCACCTTC. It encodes CASSLYGAPTF.

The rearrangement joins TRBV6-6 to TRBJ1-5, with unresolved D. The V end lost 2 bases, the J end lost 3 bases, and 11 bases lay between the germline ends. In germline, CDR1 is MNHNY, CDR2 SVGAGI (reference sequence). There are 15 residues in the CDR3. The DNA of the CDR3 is TGTGCCAGCAGTTACGGTTTGGTAGACAATCAGCCCCAGCATTTT. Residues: CASSYGLVDNQPQHF.

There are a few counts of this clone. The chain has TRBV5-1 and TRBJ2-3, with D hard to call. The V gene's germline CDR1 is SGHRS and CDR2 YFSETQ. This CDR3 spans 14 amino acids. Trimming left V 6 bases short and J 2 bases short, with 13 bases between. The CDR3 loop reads CASTRSLDTDTQYF. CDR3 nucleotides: TGCGCCAGCACACGGAGCCTGGACACAGATACGCAGTATTTT.

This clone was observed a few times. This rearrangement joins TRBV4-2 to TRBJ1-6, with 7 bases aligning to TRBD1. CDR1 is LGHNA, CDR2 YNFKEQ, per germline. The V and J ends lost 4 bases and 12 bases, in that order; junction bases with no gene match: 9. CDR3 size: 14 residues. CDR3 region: CASSRQGVREPLHF. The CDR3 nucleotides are TGTGCCAGCAGCCGACAGGGCGTTCGGGAACCCCTCCACTTT.

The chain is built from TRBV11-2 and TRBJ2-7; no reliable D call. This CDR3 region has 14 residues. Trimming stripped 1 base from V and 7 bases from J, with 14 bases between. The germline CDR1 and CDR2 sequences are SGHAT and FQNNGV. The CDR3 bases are TGTGCCAGCAGCTTAGGAAGCTCGGCACGGGAGCAGTACTTC. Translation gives CASSLGSSAREQYF.

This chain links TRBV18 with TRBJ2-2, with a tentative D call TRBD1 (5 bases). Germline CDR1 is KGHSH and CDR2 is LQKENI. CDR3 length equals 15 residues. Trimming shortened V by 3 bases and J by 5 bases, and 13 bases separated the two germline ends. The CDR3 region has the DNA TGTGCCAGCTCACCGGGGCAGGCGTTAACCGGGGAGCTGTTTTTT. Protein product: CASSPGQALTGELFF.

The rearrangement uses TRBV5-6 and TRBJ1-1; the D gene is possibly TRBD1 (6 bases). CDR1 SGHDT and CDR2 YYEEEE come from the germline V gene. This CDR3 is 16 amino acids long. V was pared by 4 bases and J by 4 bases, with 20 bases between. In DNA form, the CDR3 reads TGTGCCAGCAGCCCCGGTGGGGGGGCGCCGAGCACTGAAGCTTTCTTT. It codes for CASSPGGGAPSTEAFF. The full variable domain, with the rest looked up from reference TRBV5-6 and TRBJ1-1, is DAGVTQSPTHLIKTRGQQVTLRCSPKSGHDTVSWYQQALGQGPQFIFQYYEEEERQRGNFPDRFSGHQFPNYSSELNVNALLLGDSALYLCASSPGGGAPSTEAFFGQGTRLTVV.

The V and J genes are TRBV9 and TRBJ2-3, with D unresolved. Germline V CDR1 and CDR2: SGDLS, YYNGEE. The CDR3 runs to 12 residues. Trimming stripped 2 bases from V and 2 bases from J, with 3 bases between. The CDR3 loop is CASSVYTDTQYF. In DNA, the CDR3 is TGTGCCAGCAGCGTGTACACAGATACGCAGTATTTT.

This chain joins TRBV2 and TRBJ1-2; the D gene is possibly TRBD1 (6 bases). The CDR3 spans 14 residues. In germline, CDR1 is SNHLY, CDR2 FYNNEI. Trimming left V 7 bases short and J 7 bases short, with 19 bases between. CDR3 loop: CASNMDSQLIGYTF. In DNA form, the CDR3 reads TGTGCCAGCAACATGGACAGCCAGTTAATTGGCTACACCTTC.

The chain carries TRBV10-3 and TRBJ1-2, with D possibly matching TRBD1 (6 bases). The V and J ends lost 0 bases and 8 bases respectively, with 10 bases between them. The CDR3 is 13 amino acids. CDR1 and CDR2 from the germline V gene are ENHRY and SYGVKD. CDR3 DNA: TGTGCCATCAGTGAGTCGCAGGGGTTGGGCTACACCTTC. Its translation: CAISESQGLGYTF.

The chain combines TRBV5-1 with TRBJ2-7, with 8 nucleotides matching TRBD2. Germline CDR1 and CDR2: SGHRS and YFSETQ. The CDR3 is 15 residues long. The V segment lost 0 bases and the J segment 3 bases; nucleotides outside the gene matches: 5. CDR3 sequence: CASSLVGTRDYEQYF. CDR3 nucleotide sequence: TGCGCCAGCAGCTTGGTGGGGACTAGGGACTACGAGCAGTACTTC.

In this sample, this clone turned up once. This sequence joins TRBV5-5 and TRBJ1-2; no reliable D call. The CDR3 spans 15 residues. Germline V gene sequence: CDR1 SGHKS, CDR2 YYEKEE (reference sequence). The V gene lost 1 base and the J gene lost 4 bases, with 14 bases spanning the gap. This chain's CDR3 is CASSLRVSPFYGYTF. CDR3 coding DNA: TGTGCCAGCAGCTTGCGCGTCAGCCCCTTCTATGGCTACACCTTC.

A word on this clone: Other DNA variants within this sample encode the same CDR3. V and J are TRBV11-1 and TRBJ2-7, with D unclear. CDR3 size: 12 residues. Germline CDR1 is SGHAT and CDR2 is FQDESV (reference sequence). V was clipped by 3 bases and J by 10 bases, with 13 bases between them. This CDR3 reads CASSFPSGGQYF. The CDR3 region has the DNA TGTGCCAGCAGCTTCCCCTCCGGCGGACAGTACTTC.

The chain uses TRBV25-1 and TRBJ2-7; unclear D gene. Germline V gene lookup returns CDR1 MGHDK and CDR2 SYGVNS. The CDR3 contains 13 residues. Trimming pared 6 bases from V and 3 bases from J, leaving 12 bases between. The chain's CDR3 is CASRGWESYEQYF. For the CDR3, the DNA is TGTGCCAGCAGAGGGTGGGAAAGCTACGAGCAGTACTTC.

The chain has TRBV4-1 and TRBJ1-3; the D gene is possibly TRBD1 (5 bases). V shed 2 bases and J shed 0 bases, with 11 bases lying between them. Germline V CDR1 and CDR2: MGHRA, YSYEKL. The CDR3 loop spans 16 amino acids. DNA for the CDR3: TGCGCCAGCAGCCAACAGGGTCAGAGCTCTGGAAACACCATATATTTT. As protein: CASSQQGQSSGNTIYF.

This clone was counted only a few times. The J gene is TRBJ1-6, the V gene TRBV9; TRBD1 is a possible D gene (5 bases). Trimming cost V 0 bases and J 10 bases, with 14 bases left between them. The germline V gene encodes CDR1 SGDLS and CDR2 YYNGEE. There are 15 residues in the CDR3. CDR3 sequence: CASSVEGLEGSPLHF. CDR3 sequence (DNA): TGTGCCAGCAGCGTAGAGGGACTGGAGGGGTCACCCCTCCACTTT.

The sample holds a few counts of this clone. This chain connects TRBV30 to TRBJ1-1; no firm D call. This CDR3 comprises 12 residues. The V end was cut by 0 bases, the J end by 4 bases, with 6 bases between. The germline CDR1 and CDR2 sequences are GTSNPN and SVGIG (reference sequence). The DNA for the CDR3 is TGTGCCTGGAGTGTAGTGGGCACTGAAGCTTTCTTT. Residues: CAWSVVGTEAFF.

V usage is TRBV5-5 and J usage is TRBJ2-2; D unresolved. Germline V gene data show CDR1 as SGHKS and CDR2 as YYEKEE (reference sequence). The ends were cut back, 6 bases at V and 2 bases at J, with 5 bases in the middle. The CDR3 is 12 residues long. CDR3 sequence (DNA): TGTGCCAGCACCGTTAACACCGGGGAGCTGTTTTTT. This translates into CASTVNTGELFF.

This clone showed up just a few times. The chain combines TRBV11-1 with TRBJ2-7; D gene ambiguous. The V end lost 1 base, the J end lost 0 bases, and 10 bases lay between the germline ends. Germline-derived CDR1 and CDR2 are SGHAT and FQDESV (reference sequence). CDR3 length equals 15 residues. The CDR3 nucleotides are TGTGCCAGCAGCTTAGACCATACCGACTCCTACGAGCAGTACTTC. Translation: CASSLDHTDSYEQYF.